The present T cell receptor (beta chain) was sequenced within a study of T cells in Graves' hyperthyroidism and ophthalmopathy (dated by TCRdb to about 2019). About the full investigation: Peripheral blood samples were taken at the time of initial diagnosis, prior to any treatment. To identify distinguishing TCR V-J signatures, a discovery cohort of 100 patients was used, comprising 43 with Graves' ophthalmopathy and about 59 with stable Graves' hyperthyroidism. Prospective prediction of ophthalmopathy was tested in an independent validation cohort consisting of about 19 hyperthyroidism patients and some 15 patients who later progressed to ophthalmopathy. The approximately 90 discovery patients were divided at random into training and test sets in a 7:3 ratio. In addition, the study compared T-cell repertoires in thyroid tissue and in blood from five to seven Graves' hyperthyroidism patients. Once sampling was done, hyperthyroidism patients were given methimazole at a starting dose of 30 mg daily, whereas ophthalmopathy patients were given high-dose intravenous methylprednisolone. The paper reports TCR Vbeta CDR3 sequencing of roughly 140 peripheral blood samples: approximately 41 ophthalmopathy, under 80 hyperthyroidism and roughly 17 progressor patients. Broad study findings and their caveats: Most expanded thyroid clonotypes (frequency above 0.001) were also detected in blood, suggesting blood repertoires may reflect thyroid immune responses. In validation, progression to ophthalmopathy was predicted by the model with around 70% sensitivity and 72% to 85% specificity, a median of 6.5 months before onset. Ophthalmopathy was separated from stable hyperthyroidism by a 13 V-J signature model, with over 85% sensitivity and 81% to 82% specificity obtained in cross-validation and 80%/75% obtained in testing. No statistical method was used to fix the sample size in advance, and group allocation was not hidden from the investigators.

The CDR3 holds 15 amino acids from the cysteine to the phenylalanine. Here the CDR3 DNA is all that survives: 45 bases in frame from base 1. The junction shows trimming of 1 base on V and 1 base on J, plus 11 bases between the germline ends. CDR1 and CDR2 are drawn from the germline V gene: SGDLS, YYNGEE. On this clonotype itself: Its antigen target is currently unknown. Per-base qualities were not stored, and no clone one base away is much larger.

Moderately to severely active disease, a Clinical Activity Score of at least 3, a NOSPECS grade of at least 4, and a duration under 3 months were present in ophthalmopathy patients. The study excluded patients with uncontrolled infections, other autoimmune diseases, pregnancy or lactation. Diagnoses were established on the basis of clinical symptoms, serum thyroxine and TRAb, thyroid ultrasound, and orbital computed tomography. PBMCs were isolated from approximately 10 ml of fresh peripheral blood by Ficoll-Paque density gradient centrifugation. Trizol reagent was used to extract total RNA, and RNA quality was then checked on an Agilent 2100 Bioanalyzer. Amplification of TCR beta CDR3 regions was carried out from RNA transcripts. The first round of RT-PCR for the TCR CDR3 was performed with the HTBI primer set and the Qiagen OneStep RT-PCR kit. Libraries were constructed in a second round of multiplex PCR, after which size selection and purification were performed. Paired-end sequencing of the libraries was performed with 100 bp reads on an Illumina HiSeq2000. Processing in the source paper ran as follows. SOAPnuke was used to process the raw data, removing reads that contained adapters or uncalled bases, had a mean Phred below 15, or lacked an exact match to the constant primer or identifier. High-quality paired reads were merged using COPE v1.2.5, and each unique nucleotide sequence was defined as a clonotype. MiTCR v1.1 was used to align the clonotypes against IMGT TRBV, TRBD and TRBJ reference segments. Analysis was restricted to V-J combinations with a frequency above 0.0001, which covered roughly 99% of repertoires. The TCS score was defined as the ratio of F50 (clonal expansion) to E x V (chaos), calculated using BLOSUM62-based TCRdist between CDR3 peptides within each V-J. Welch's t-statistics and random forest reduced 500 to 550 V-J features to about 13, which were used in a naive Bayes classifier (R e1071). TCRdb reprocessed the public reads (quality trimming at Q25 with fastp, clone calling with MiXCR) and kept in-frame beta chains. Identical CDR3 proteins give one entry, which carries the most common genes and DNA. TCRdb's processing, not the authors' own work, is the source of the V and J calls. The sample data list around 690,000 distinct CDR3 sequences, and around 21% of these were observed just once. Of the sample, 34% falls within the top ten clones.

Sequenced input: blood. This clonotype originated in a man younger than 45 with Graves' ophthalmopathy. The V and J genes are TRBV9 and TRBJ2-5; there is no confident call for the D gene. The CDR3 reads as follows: CASSVTWRVQETQYF. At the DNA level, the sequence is TGTGCCAGCAGCGTAACGTGGAGAGTCCAAGAGACCCAGTACTTC.